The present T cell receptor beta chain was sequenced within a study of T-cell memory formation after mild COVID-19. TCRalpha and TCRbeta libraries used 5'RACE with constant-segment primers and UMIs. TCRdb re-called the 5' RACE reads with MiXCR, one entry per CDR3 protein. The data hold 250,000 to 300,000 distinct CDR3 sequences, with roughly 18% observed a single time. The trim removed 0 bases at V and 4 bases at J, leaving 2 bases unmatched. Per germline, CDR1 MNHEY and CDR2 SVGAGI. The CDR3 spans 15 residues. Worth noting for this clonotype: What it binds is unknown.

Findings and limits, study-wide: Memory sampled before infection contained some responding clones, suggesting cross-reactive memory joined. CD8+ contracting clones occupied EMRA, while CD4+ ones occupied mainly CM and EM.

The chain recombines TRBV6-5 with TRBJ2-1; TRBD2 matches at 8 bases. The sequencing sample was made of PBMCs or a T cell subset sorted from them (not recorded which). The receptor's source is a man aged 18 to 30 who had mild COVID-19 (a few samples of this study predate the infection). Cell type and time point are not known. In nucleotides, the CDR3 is TGTGCCAGCAGTTACTCCCAGCGGGGGTACAATGAGCAGTTCTTC. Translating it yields CASSYSQRGYNEQFF.